Sequencing of this T cell receptor (beta chain) was carried out in a study of identical twins. Study-wide results and limits: For cord blood, abundant beta clonotypes had fewer insertions, unlike memory repertoires, which showed none.

The germline V gene has CDR1 SGHAT and CDR2 FQNNGV. The CDR3 has 21 residues. V trimming: 5 bases; J trimming: 4 bases; junction bases outside the gene matches: 19. This clonotype was seen only a few times. Its target is unknown. TCRdb recomputed calls from the 5' RACE reads with MiXCR, one row per CDR3 protein. The data hold 240,000 or so distinct CDR3 sequences, with over 9.5% observed a single time. These records were also assigned to another study, of yellow fever vaccine responses in identical twins.

The chain employs TRBV11-2 and TRBJ2-2, with TRBD2 matching 13 bases. Sequenced input: memory (CD45RO+) T cells sorted from blood. This sequence was found in a young woman in good health. DNA of the CDR3: TGTGCCAGCAGCCCCGGGACACTGGGACTAGCGGGACCCCCGGGCACCGGGGAGCTGTTTTTT. Translating it yields CASSPGTLGLAGPPGTGELFF.